A single sample is the source of the 32 T cell receptor beta chains below, sequenced in a study of blood T cell repertoires in COVID-19. Clones were sequenced by immunoSEQ multiplex PCR, and TCRdb holds only the in-frame ones, with some missing. The sample has about 50,000 clones, approximately 86% seen once. The sample comprised peripheral blood. Receptor source: a human donor in a cohort sampled during active COVID-19.

The chain carries TRBV30 and TRBJ1-4; 7 nucleotides agree with TRBD1. In germline, CDR1 is GTSNPN, CDR2 SVGIG (reference sequence). V lost 1 base and J lost 7; bases outside the gene matches: 6. CDR3 length: 14 residues. The CDR3 loop reads CAWSADRVREKLFF. The CDR3 DNA sequence: TGTGCCTGGAGTGCCGACAGGGTACGTGAAAAACTGTTTTTT.

The CDR3 loop is CASTPSGGSNQPQHF. DNA for the CDR3: TGTGCCAGCACCCCCTCCGGGGGGAGCAATCAGCCCCAGCATTTT. V usage is TRBV6-2 or TRBV6-3 and J usage is TRBJ1-5, with D maybe TRBD1 (5 bases). Trimming pared 7 bases from V and 1 base from J, leaving 14 bases between. This CDR3 spans 15 amino acids. Per germline, CDR1 MNHEY and CDR2 SVGEGT.

The V and J genes are TRBV5-1 and TRBJ2-1; 8 positions match TRBD2. The CDR3 extends over 16 amino acids. The ends lost 2 bases at V and 6 bases at J; junction bases unmatched: 10. Germline CDR1 is SGHRS and CDR2 is YFSETQ. The CDR3 bases are TGCGCCAGCAGCTTAGCTCGAGCGGGAGAAGGCAATGAGCAGTTCTTC. This encodes CASSLARAGEGNEQFF. The entire variable domain, with the rest obtained from reference TRBV5-1 and TRBJ2-1, is as follows: KAGVTQTPRYLIKTRGQQVTLSCSPISGHRSVSWYQQTPGQGLQFLFEYFSETQRNKGNFPGRFSGRQFSNSRSEMNVSTLELGDSALYLCASSLARAGEGNEQFFGPGTRLTVL.

V gene TRBV11-2 combines with J gene TRBJ2-2, with D unresolved. V lost 1 base and J 0 bases, leaving 6 bases between the germline ends. CDR1 and CDR2 from the germline V gene are SGHAT and FQNNGV. This CDR3 has 15 residues. The CDR3 DNA reads TGTGCCAGCAGCTTAGCGGTGTCGAACACCGGGGAGCTGTTTTTT. Amino acids: CASSLAVSNTGELFF.

The gene calls are TRBV27 and TRBJ1-1; the D gene is possibly TRBD1 (6 bases). The ends were cut back, 6 bases at V and 0 bases at J, with 20 bases in the middle. The germline CDR1 and CDR2 sequences are MNHEY and SMNVEV (reference sequence). This CDR3 comprises 17 residues. The CDR3 region is CASRSQAGGGMNTEAFF. The CDR3 nucleotides read TGTGCCAGCAGGTCACAGGCTGGGGGCGGCATGAACACTGAAGCTTTCTTT.

This rearrangement joins TRBV18 to TRBJ1-1; 10 nucleotides line up with TRBD1. The CDR3 contains 15 residues. Germline lookup yields CDR1 KGHSH and CDR2 LQKENI. With 8 bases clipped from V and 7 bases from J, the junction kept 13 bases outside the gene matches. The CDR3 region has the DNA TGTGCCAGCCGAAGACAGGGGGCTCACCAGGGTGAAGCTTTCTTT. This sequence encodes CASRRQGAHQGEAFF.

The J gene is TRBJ2-2, the V gene TRBV18; TRBD1 matches 10 bases. Germline CDR1 reads KGHSH; CDR2 reads LQKENI. With 3 bases clipped from V and 5 bases from J, the junction kept 6 bases outside the gene matches. CDR3 length equals 16 residues. The CDR3 reads CASSPSPGQGTGELFF. The DNA of the CDR3 is TGTGCCAGCTCACCGTCACCGGGACAGGGGACCGGGGAGCTGTTTTTT.

The chain uses TRBV7-3 and TRBJ2-5; TRBD2 might be the D (5 bases). Germline assignment: CDR1 SGHTA and CDR2 FQGTGA. The length of the CDR3 is 15 residues. V was trimmed by 2 bases and J by 4 bases, leaving 14 bases between them. This chain's CDR3 is CASSLGAGGAETQYF. In nucleotides, the CDR3 is TGTGCCAGCAGCTTAGGTGCAGGAGGCGCAGAGACCCAGTACTTC.

V and J are TRBV11-2 and TRBJ2-3, with TRBD1 identical over 9 bases. The germline gives CDR1 SGHAT, CDR2 FQNNGV. V gave up 5 bases and J gave up 2 bases; unmatched junction bases: 8. This CDR3 has 16 amino acids. The CDR3 is CASSETGTGLTDTQYF. The CDR3 DNA reads as TGTGCCAGCAGCGAAACCGGGACAGGGCTCACAGATACGCAGTATTTT.

The V gene is TRBV6-6, the J gene TRBJ2-1; D remains unclear. Germline CDR1 MNHNY, CDR2 SVGAGI (reference sequence). V was trimmed by 1 base and J by 7 bases, leaving 8 bases between them. This CDR3 spans 13 amino acids. The CDR3 loop is CASSYLRQNEQFF. CDR3 DNA sequence: TGTGCCAGCAGTTACTTACGACAAAATGAGCAGTTCTTC.

The chain carries TRBV27 and TRBJ2-7; 7 bases align to TRBD1. Germline loops: CDR1 MNHEY, CDR2 SMNVEV (reference sequence). Trimming cost V 7 bases and J 2 bases; bases outside gene matches: 8. CDR3 length: 14 amino acids. The CDR3 here is CASTTGTAPYEQYF. Written as DNA, the CDR3 is TGTGCCAGCACAACCGGGACAGCCCCCTACGAGCAGTACTTC.

This chain connects TRBV19 to TRBJ2-7; 9 nucleotides line up with TRBD2. The CDR3 runs to 16 residues. Germline assignment: CDR1 LNHDA and CDR2 SQIVND (reference sequence). The V segment lost 4 bases and the J segment 8 bases; nucleotides outside the gene matches: 15. CDR3 DNA: TGTGCCAGTAGTAAGACTAGCGGTCCGGCTGGGGATCAGCAGTACTTC. The encoded protein is CASSKTSGPAGDQQYF. The complete variable domain, with remaining parts taken from reference TRBV19 and TRBJ2-7, reads DGGITQSPKYLFRKEGQNVTLSCEQNLNHDAMYWYRQDPGQGLRLIYYSQIVNDFQKGDIAEGYSVSREKKESFPLTVTSAQKNPTAFYLCASSKTSGPAGDQQYFGPGTRLTVT.

The chain uses TRBV2 and TRBJ2-2; 7 positions agree with TRBD2. This CDR3 is built from 15 residues. V was clipped by 7 bases and J by 1 base; unmatched bases: 6. Germline CDR1 and CDR2: SNHLY and FYNNEI. In DNA, the CDR3 is TGTGCCAGCATCGAGCGGGGCAGGAACACCGGGGAGCTGTTTTTT. Translation: CASIERGRNTGELFF.

The rearrangement joins TRBV5-1 to TRBJ1-3; no firm D call. Germline-derived CDR1 and CDR2 are SGHRS and YFSETQ. Trimming removed 4 bases at V and 0 bases at J, with 11 bases between. The CDR3 runs to 15 residues. Here the CDR3 reads CASSPLSYSGNTIYF. The CDR3 nucleotides read TGCGCCAGCAGCCCTCTCTCGTACTCTGGAAACACCATATATTTT. Full variable domain (outside the CDR3, taken from reference TRBV5-1 and TRBJ1-3): KAGVTQTPRYLIKTRGQQVTLSCSPISGHRSVSWYQQTPGQGLQFLFEYFSETQRNKGNFPGRFSGRQFSNSRSEMNVSTLELGDSALYLCASSPLSYSGNTIYFGEGSWLTVV.

This rearrangement joins TRBV5-1 to TRBJ2-6; the D is unclear. Trimming left V 0 bases short and J 0 bases short, with 10 bases between. Germline V lookup: CDR1 SGHRS, CDR2 YFSETQ. There are 17 residues in the CDR3. The CDR3: CASSLGHRSSGANVLTF. The CDR3 nucleotides read TGCGCCAGCAGCTTGGGTCACCGGAGCTCTGGGGCCAACGTCCTGACTTTC.

The chain is built from TRBV7-2 and TRBJ2-7, with D perhaps matching TRBD2 (6 bases). V lost 6 bases and J 3 bases, leaving 18 bases between the germline ends. The CDR3 sequence is 15 residues long. CDR1 and CDR2 from the germline V gene are SGHTA and FQGNSA. For the CDR3, the DNA is TGTGCCAGCAGTACACTAGCAGGCAGGGTCTACGAGCAGTACTTC. Translation: CASSTLAGRVYEQYF.

V is TRBV5-1 and J is TRBJ2-2; tentatively, D is TRBD1 (6 bases). The CDR3 contains 15 residues. Germline CDR1 is SGHRS and CDR2 is YFSETQ. Trimming left V 4 bases short and J 0 bases short, with 10 bases between. The CDR3, as DNA: TGCGCCAGCAGCGGGGGCGTTACGAACACCGGGGAGCTGTTTTTT. Amino acids: CASSGGVTNTGELFF.

The gene calls are TRBV5-1 and TRBJ2-3; 11 bases are shared with TRBD2. With 4 bases clipped from V and 6 bases from J, the junction kept 4 bases outside the gene matches. Germline V gives CDR1 SGHRS, CDR2 YFSETQ. The CDR3 consists of 14 residues. The CDR3 spells CASSIAGGRDTQYF. The CDR3 DNA reads TGCGCCAGCAGCATAGCGGGAGGGCGCGATACGCAGTATTTT.

This clone appeared a single time. This chain links TRBV5-1 with TRBJ2-5; D might be TRBD2 (5 bases). V gave up 4 bases and J gave up 1 base, with 17 bases separating them. The CDR3 has 16 amino acids. Germline V gene data show CDR1 as SGHRS and CDR2 as YFSETQ. In DNA form, the CDR3 reads TGCGCCAGCAGCGGGCGGACTGGGGTCGGCCAAGAGACCCAGTACTTC. The encoded protein is CASSGRTGVGQETQYF. The whole variable domain, remainder taken from reference TRBV5-1 and TRBJ2-5, is KAGVTQTPRYLIKTRGQQVTLSCSPISGHRSVSWYQQTPGQGLQFLFEYFSETQRNKGNFPGRFSGRQFSNSRSEMNVSTLELGDSALYLCASSGRTGVGQETQYFGPGTRLLVL.

V is TRBV11-3 and J is TRBJ2-1; the match to TRBD1 covers 9 bases. V dropped 5 bases and J dropped 2; count of bases not matched to a gene: 4. The CDR3 totals 15 residues. CDR1 and CDR2 from the germline V gene are SGHNT and YENEEA. The DNA of the CDR3 is TGTGCCAGCAGCCCGGGACAGGGTGCCTACAATGAGCAGTTCTTC. This codes for CASSPGQGAYNEQFF.

The V and J genes are TRBV20-1 and TRBJ2-7, with 8 nucleotides matching TRBD2. J gave up 2 bases and V 7 bases, and 1 base lay outside the gene matches. Germline V gene data show CDR1 as DFQATT and CDR2 as SNEGSKA (reference sequence). The CDR3 loop spans 11 amino acids. CDR3 DNA: TGCAGTGTTAGCGGGACCTACGAGCAGTACTTC. Translating it yields CSVSGTYEQYF.

This sequence joins TRBV5-4 and TRBJ2-7, with TRBD2 matching 9 bases. Germline V gene sequence: CDR1 SGHNT, CDR2 YYREEE (reference sequence). This CDR3 has 15 residues. Losses at the gene ends were 0 bases for V and 2 bases for J; bases not matched to a gene: 3. The CDR3 loop reads CASSLEAGGPYEQYF. DNA for the CDR3: TGTGCCAGCAGCTTGGAGGCGGGAGGGCCCTACGAGCAGTACTTC.

This clone was seen a single time. The chain uses TRBV5-1 and TRBJ2-1; 13 positions agree with TRBD2. There are 18 residues in the CDR3. Per germline, CDR1 SGHRS and CDR2 YFSETQ. V lost 3 bases, J lost 0 bases, and 6 bases stayed unmatched. The CDR3 DNA is TGCGCCAGCAGCTCCGGGACTAGCGGGGTAAGCTCCTACAATGAGCAGTTCTTC. Protein product: CASSSGTSGVSSYNEQFF.

Only one count was recorded for this clone. The J gene is TRBJ2-1, the V gene TRBV3-1 (or the pseudogene TRBV3-2), with D hard to call. V was shortened by 3 bases and J by 4 bases, with 4 bases between the two germline ends. The CDR3 runs 12 residues. Germline CDR1 reads LGHDT; CDR2 reads YNNKEL (reference sequence). CDR3 sequence: CASSHRYNEQFF. The CDR3 DNA is TGTGCCAGCAGCCACCGTTACAATGAGCAGTTCTTC.

This clone turned up a few times. V and J are TRBV5-1 and TRBJ2-7; maybe TRBD1 (6 bases). This CDR3 region has 15 residues. V dropped 0 bases and J dropped 3 bases, with 13 bases sitting between them. Germline CDR1 and CDR2: SGHRS and YFSETQ. The CDR3 sequence: CASSLGTAGYYEQYF. The CDR3 region has the DNA TGCGCCAGCAGCTTGGGGACAGCTGGTTACTACGAGCAGTACTTC.

The CDR3 reads CASSLGGGPWNTSYNEQFF. In DNA, the CDR3 is TGTGCCAGCAGCTTAGGGGGAGGGCCATGGAATACCTCCTACAATGAGCAGTTCTTC. This chain connects TRBV11-2 to TRBJ2-1, with 7 positions matching TRBD2. The length of the CDR3 is 19 residues. The V and J ends lost 1 base and 0 bases, in that order; junction bases with no gene match: 12. Germline V gene sequence: CDR1 SGHAT, CDR2 FQNNGV.

The chain joins TRBV4-2 to TRBJ1-2; 9 bases fit TRBD1. Germline V CDR1 and CDR2: LGHNA, YNFKEQ. The CDR3 totals 17 residues. Losses at the gene ends were 0 bases for V and 5 bases for J; bases not matched to a gene: 10. CDR3 sequence reads: CASSQDLTGTGIYGYTF. Written as DNA, the CDR3 is TGTGCCAGCAGCCAAGACTTGACCGGGACAGGGATTTATGGCTACACCTTC.

The chain links TRBV11-3 to TRBJ2-5; 10 bases are shared with TRBD2. The V gene end was trimmed by 1 base and the J gene end by 4 bases; junction bases not matched to a gene: 6. There are 16 residues in the CDR3. Looked up from germline, CDR1 is SGHNT and CDR2 is YENEEA. In nucleotides, the CDR3 is TGTGCCAGCAGCTTAGGCTCTAGCGGGAGAGGAGAGACCCAGTACTTC. This encodes CASSLGSSGRGETQYF. Variable domain in full (rest from reference TRBV11-3 and TRBJ2-5): EAGVVQSPRYKIIEKKQPVAFWCNPISGHNTLYWYLQNLGQGPELLIRYENEEAVDDSQLPKDRFSAERLKGVDSTLKIQPAELGDSAVYLCASSLGSSGRGETQYFGPGTRLLVL.

Turning to this clone: Other nucleotide sequences in the sample specify the same CDR3. The chain couples TRBV7-9 to TRBJ2-7; TRBD1 is a possible D gene (5 bases). Germline values: CDR1 SEHNR, CDR2 FQNEAQ (reference sequence). This CDR3 spans 12 amino acids. The ends were cut back, 2 bases at V and 3 bases at J, with 5 bases in the middle. This chain's CDR3 is CASSLTGYEQYF. The CDR3 DNA reads TGTGCCAGCAGCTTAACAGGCTACGAGCAGTACTTC. The full variable domain, with the rest looked up from reference TRBV7-9 and TRBJ2-7, is DTGVSQNPRHKITKRGQNVTFRCDPISEHNRLYWYRQTLGQGPEFLTYFQNEAQLEKSRLLSDRFSAERPKGSFSTLEIQRTEQGDSAMYLCASSLTGYEQYFGPGTRLTVT.

The chain carries TRBV7-9 and TRBJ2-7; TRBD2 matches at 11 bases. The germline CDR1 and CDR2 sequences are SEHNR and FQNEAQ (reference sequence). The CDR3 runs to 15 residues. Losses at the gene ends were 5 bases for V and 3 bases for J; bases not matched to a gene: 6. The CDR3 loop is CASSLGLAGYYEQYF. The DNA for the CDR3 is TGTGCCAGCAGCCTAGGACTAGCGGGCTACTACGAGCAGTACTTC.

J is TRBJ2-2 and V is TRBV9, with 8 bases matching TRBD2. CDR3 length: 17 residues. Trimming removed 0 bases from V and 0 bases from J; junction bases left unmatched: 4. The V gene's germline CDR1 is SGDLS and CDR2 YYNGEE. For the CDR3, the DNA is TGTGCCAGCAGCGTAGCAGCGGGGGCCGCGAACACCGGGGAGCTGTTTTTT. Its protein product is CASSVAAGAANTGELFF.

This sequence joins TRBV19 and TRBJ1-1; D unresolved. V was shortened by 7 bases and J by 0 bases, with 12 bases between the two germline ends. CDR1 LNHDA and CDR2 SQIVND come from the germline V gene (reference sequence). The CDR3 sequence is 14 residues long. The CDR3 DNA sequence: TGTGCCAGTAAGAGGGAAAATCTGAACACTGAAGCTTTCTTT. Encoded protein: CASKRENLNTEAFF.